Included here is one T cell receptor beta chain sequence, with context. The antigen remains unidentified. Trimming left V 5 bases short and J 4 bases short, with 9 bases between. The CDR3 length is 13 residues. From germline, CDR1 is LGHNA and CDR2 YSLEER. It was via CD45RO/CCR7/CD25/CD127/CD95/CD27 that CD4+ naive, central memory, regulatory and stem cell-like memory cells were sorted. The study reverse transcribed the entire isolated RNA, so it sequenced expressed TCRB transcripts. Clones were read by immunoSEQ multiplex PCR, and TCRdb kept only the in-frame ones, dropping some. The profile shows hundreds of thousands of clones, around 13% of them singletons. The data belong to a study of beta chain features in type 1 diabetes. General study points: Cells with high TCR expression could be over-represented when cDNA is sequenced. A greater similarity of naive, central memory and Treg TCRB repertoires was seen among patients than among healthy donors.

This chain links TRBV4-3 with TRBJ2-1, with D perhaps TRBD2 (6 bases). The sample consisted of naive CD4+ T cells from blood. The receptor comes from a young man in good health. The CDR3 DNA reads TGCGCCAGCAGCACGGACTATTACAATGAGCAGTTCTTC. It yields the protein CASSTDYYNEQFF.